The entry below describes one T cell receptor (beta chain). Its antigen is undetermined. The junction does not match germline at one end; this may be a read error. TCRdb re-derived calls from the reads in MiXCR, one entry per CDR3 protein. The sample lists some 220,000 distinct CDR3 sequences, around two fifths occurring once. The data were taken from a study of T cell repertoires in cytomegalovirus infection. Study-level background: Use of recently identified HLA-C-restricted and well-studied HLA-B-restricted CMV epitopes was part of the study. Through public TCR beta signatures, both CMV infection and matching HLA type were indicated. Study observations and caveats: Predominance within the ex vivo response was attributable to HLA-C-restricted CMV-specific TCR beta clonotypes.

The germline CDR1 and CDR2 sequences are MNHEY and SMNVEV (reference sequence). This CDR3 has 12 residues. The chain joins TRBV27 to TRBJ1-5, with D hard to call. The receptor comes from a human donor in good health (CMV status not recorded). Some clones in this sample may be carry-over from other donors' samples. The sample in question was CD8+ T cells from cultured PBMCs, obtained from culture after CMV antigen stimulation. The CDR3 bases are TGTGCCAGCAGTGAAATCAATCAGCTCCAGCATTTT. Translated, it gives CASSEINQLQHF.